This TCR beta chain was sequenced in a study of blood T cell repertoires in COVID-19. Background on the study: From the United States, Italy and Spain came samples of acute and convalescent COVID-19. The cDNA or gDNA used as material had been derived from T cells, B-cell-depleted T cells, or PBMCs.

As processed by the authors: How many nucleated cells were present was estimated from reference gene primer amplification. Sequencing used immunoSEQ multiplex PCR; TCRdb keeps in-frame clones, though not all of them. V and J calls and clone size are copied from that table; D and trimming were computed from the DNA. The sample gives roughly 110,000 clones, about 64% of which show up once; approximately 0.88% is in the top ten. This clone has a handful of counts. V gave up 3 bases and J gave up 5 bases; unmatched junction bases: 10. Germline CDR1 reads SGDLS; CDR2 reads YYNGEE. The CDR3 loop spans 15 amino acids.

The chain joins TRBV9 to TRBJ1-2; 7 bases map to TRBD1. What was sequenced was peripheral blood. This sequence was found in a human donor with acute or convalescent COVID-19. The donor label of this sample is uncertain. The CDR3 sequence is CASSGHRGTAYGYTF. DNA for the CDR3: TGTGCCAGCAGCGGACACCGTGGGACAGCTTATGGCTACACCTTC.